What follows is one T cell receptor (beta chain) and its context. This clonotype has more than one count but fewer than ten. What this receptor recognizes is not known. Its ends do not fully match the called genes, so a read error is possible. These data are taken from a study of regulatory T cells in long-lasting Graves disease (dated by TCRdb to about 2021). As for the study more broadly: Patients with newly diagnosed Graves' disease had been on antithyroid drugs for under 3 months. This study used TCR sequencing and RNA sequencing of peripheral blood to compare persistent Graves' disease patients against newly diagnosed Graves' disease patients. The study took place in China and was registered as a clinical trial. A total of around 33 samples underwent TCR sequencing, from about 13 patients with persistent Graves' disease and about 20 patients with newly diagnosed Graves' disease.

Overall study results and their limits: The study examined only peripheral blood because the primary lesion, thyroid tissue, could not be accessed. Compared with newly diagnosed patients, patients with persistent Graves' disease had lower TCR Shannon entropy and fewer highly expanded clones, which suggests clonal expansion. Sequencing and analysis were restricted to the TCR beta chain. A larger number of public clonotypes was shared among persistent patients (more than 2,500) than among newly diagnosed patients (around 890). The small sample size was acknowledged by the authors as a limitation that may reduce accuracy. Preferential use of TRBV28, TRBJ1-2 and TRBJ2-5 was observed in persistent disease, whereas TRBV20-1 and TRBJ2-1 were favored in newly diagnosed disease.

CDR1 and CDR2 are drawn from the germline V gene (reference sequence): PRHDT, FYEKMQ. The CDR3 contains 14 residues, cysteine and phenylalanine counted. Only the CDR3 part of the read is kept: 42 bases, read in frame from the first base. The protocol used for the library was multiplex PCR. TCRdb records Illumina HiSeq 4000 as the sequencer. iRepertoire HTBI primers and Arm-PCR amplification of CDR3 regions were used to construct TCR beta libraries. PCR products were gel purified before sequencing. In the source study's methods: A total of 62 TRBV and under 15 TRBJ segments were identified across samples and were used for gene usage analysis of CDR3 amino acid clonotypes. COPE and FqMerger were used to merge the filtered high-quality paired reads into contigs. BLAST was used to align contigs to IMGT TRBV, TRBD and TRBJ reference genes, with CDR3 defined following IMGT. Highly expanded clones were defined as clonotypes with a frequency above 0.1%. Shannon entropy served as the measure of repertoire diversity, while the Gini coefficient captured V-J evenness. Public clonotypes were defined as clonotypes shared by more than one individual. TCRdb applied fastp at Q25 and MiXCR to the public reads, then kept only in-frame beta chains. Rows with one shared CDR3 protein collapse into an entry with the most common genes and DNA. The V and J calls and clone size come from TCRdb's table, not from the authors' own analysis. In this sample the table shows hundreds of thousands of distinct CDR3 sequences, 15% to 20% of which occur a single time. The ten largest clones add up to approximately 25% of the sample.

The sample's time point label, in plain terms: newly diagnosed GD, antithyroid drugs for less than 3 months. For both TCR sequencing and RNA sequencing, RNA was extracted from PBMCs in TRIzol. The diagnosis of Graves' disease followed American Thyroid Association guidelines. Recruitment of patients was carried out at an endocrinology department in Xi'an, China. Each patient gave 9 to 10 milliliters of peripheral blood, collected in an EDTA anticoagulant tube. PBMCs were isolated by Ficoll Paque Plus density gradient separation without further T cell sorting. RNA quality was checked with an Agilent 2100 Bioanalyzer and agarose gel, and concentration with a NanoDrop 2000. These data were also filed under a second study, of T cells in Graves' hyperthyroidism and ophthalmopathy. Drawing on the second study: A patient counted as having stable Graves' hyperthyroidism if no progression to ophthalmopathy occurred over 18 months of follow-up. Hyperthyroidism patients were newly diagnosed, with disease duration under 2 months, and aged 18 to 65 years. Exclusion was applied to patients with uncontrolled infections, other autoimmune diseases, pregnancy or lactation. Diagnoses relied on clinical symptoms, serum thyroxine and TRAb, thyroid ultrasound and orbital computed tomography. The first round of RT-PCR for the TCR CDR3 was performed with the HTBI primer set and the Qiagen OneStep RT-PCR kit. Most expanded thyroid clonotypes (frequency above 0.001) were also found in blood, which suggests that blood repertoires may mirror thyroid immune responses. In cross-validation, a model built on a 13 V-J signature told ophthalmopathy apart from stable hyperthyroidism with 85% to 90% sensitivity and about 81% specificity, and in testing the same model reached 80%/75%. In validation, progression to ophthalmopathy was predicted by the model with roughly 69% sensitivity and approximately 78% specificity, a median of 6.5 months before onset. To identify TCR V-J signatures that set the groups apart, the researchers used a discovery cohort of about a hundred patients, made up of about 44 with Graves' ophthalmopathy and 55 to 65 with stable Graves' hyperthyroidism. An independent validation cohort of 18 to 20 hyperthyroidism patients and approximately 17 patients who later progressed to ophthalmopathy tested prospective prediction of ophthalmopathy. The approximately 100 discovery patients were divided at random into training and test sets in a 7:3 ratio. In addition, the study compared T-cell repertoires in thyroid tissue and in blood from roughly six Graves' hyperthyroidism patients. After blood sampling, hyperthyroidism patients were treated with methimazole at a starting dose of 30 mg daily, and ophthalmopathy patients were treated with high-dose intravenous methylprednisolone. Libraries were constructed in a second round of multiplex PCR, after which size selection and purification were carried out. The libraries were sequenced on an Illumina HiSeq2000 using paired-end 100 bp reads. SOAPnuke was used to process the raw data, throwing out any read that contained adapters or uncalled bases, had a mean Phred below 15, or lacked an exact constant-primer or identifier match. High-quality paired reads were merged with COPE v1.2.5, and unique nucleotide sequences were defined as clonotypes. Clonotypes were aligned to IMGT TRBV, TRBD and TRBJ reference segments using MiTCR v1.1. Only V-J combinations with frequency above 0.0001, covering roughly 99% of repertoires, were analysed. The TCS score was defined as the ratio of F50 (clonal expansion) to E x V (chaos), calculated using BLOSUM62-based TCRdist between CDR3 peptides within each V-J. Welch's t-statistics and random forest reduced 514 V-J features to 10 to 15, which were used in a naive Bayes classifier (R e1071). No statistical method was used to set the sample size in advance, and investigators knew the group allocation. TCR Vbeta CDR3 sequencing of fewer than 150 peripheral blood samples (around 45 ophthalmopathy, 75 hyperthyroidism and some 17 progressor patients) is reported in the paper.

The sequencing here drew on peripheral blood mononuclear cells (PBMCs), taken at new diagnosis, from a patient treated with antithyroid drugs. The V gene is TRBV13 and the J gene is TRBJ1-2; 9 bases in the junction line up with TRBD1. The origin of this receptor is a woman aged 35-65 years with Graves disease. Donor details come from another sample of the same person, matched by shared clones. The CDR3 sequence is CASTRDRANYGYTF. The nucleotide sequence is given as TGCGCCAGCACCCGGGACAGGGCAAACTATGGCTACACCTTC. With the rest looked up from the reference TRBV13 and TRBJ1-2 genes rather than sequenced, the full variable domain is AAGVIQSPRHLIKEKRETATLKCYPIPRHDTVYWYQQGPGQDPQFLISFYEKMQSDKGSIPDRFSAQQFSDYHSELNMSSLELGDSALYFCASTRDRANYGYTFGSGTRLTVV.